Each of the 25 T cell receptor beta chains below was sequenced from the same sample in a study of T cell responses to AZD1222 COVID-19 vaccine. Profiled with immunoSEQ multiplex PCR; TCRdb holds only in-frame clones, not every one. The sample holds around 35,000 clones, 86% seen once. Sample: peripheral blood, taken on day 0 of AZD1222 vaccination. Receptors originate from an adult in good health.

With regard to this clone: Compared with germline, one end of the junction differs, possibly owing to a read error. The genes are TRBV4-1 and TRBJ1-1; D remains unclear. This CDR3 has 12 amino acids. Germline CDR1 reads MGHRA; CDR2 reads YSYEKL. The CDR3 coding sequence is TGCGCCAGCAACCAAGTTGCGGGGAAAGCTTTCTTT. It translates to CASNQVAGKAFF.

Written as DNA, the CDR3 is TGTGCCAGCAGTGACCCCGGGGGGCGCTCCTACAATGAGCAGTTCTTC. Translation gives CASSDPGGRSYNEQFF. The chain combines TRBV2 with TRBJ2-1; perhaps TRBD2 as D (7 bases). This CDR3 region has 16 residues. Trimming removed 3 bases from V and 0 bases from J, with 12 bases in between. The germline V gene has CDR1 SNHLY and CDR2 FYNNEI. The full variable domain, in which reference TRBV2 and TRBJ2-1 provide the parts outside the CDR3, is EPEVTQTPSHQVTQMGQEVILRCVPISNHLYFYWYRQILGQKVEFLVSFYNNEISEKSEIFDDQFSVERPDGSNFTLKIRSTKLEDSAMYFCASSDPGGRSYNEQFFGPGTRLTVL.

This clone occurred once. The chain joins TRBV19 to TRBJ2-3; 7 nucleotides align to TRBD1. J gave up 6 bases and V 5 bases, and 11 bases lay outside the gene matches. The V gene's germline CDR1 is LNHDA and CDR2 SQIVND (reference sequence). The CDR3 loop spans 15 amino acids. For the CDR3, the DNA is TGTGCCAGTAGTTCAAACCGGTTACAGGGGGATACGCAGTATTTT. This codes for CASSSNRLQGDTQYF.

The chain is built from TRBV25-1 and TRBJ2-5; no firm D call. Trimming shortened V by 6 bases and J by 1 base, and 9 bases separated the two germline ends. Germline CDR1 and CDR2: MGHDK and SYGVNS. The CDR3 is 13 amino acids. CDR3 in amino acids: CASRPTVQETQYF. CDR3 sequence (DNA): TGTGCCAGCAGACCGACTGTCCAAGAGACCCAGTACTTC.

The chain is built from TRBV4-1 and TRBJ2-1, with 9 bases lining up with TRBD2. CDR3 length equals 19 residues. V lost 0 bases to trimming and J lost 0 bases; unmatched junction nucleotides: 9. Germline loops: CDR1 MGHRA, CDR2 YSYEKL. CDR3 coding DNA: TGCGCCAGCAGCCAAGATTTGAGGGGACTAGCCTACTCCTACAATGAGCAGTTCTTC. It codes for CASSQDLRGLAYSYNEQFF.

The V and J genes are TRBV27 and TRBJ2-3, with 10 bases fitting TRBD2. V lost 2 bases, J lost 5 bases, and 4 bases stayed unmatched. This CDR3 has 15 amino acids. The V gene's germline CDR1 is MNHEY and CDR2 SMNVEV (reference sequence). The CDR3 loop reads CASSLLAGAGDTQYF. DNA for the CDR3: TGTGCCAGCAGTTTACTAGCGGGAGCAGGAGATACGCAGTATTTT.

The chain joins TRBV7-9 to TRBJ2-7, with D perhaps being TRBD1 or TRBD2 (5 bases each). This CDR3 spans 15 amino acids. CDR1 and CDR2 (germline): SEHNR, FQNEAQ (reference sequence). V was trimmed by 7 bases and J by 3 bases, leaving 19 bases between them. The CDR3 here is CASTSPGREIYEQYF. The DNA of the CDR3 is TGTGCCAGCACCTCCCCGGGCAGGGAGATCTACGAGCAGTACTTC.

CDR3 sequence (DNA): TGTGCCAGCAGCCCCCCTGGGGGGCTTCTCGGGGAGCTGTTTTTT. Amino acid sequence: CASSPPGGLLGELFF. V and J are TRBV9 and TRBJ2-2; possibly TRBD1 or TRBD2 for D (6 bases each). Trimming stripped 4 bases from V and 7 bases from J, with 17 bases between. Germline V CDR1 and CDR2: SGDLS, YYNGEE. The CDR3 runs to 15 residues.

To note about this clone: The junction departs from the called germline gene at one end, perhaps through a read error. The chain recombines TRBV19 with TRBJ1-2; weak D call: TRBD1 (5 bases). CDR1 LNHDA and CDR2 SQIVND come from the germline V gene (reference sequence). There are 12 residues in the CDR3. CDR3 sequence reads: CASSIQGDGYTF. In nucleotides, the CDR3 is TGTGCCAGTAGTATACAAGGGGATGGCTACACCTTT.

This clone has a handful of counts. The V and J genes are TRBV6-5 and TRBJ1-6; D is ambiguous. V dropped 7 bases and J dropped 3 bases, with 10 bases sitting between them. The CDR3 length is 14 residues. CDR1 is MNHEY and CDR2 is SVGAGI in the germline V gene. Here the CDR3 reads CASKKTDYNSPLHF. In DNA, the CDR3 is TGTGCCAGCAAGAAAACCGACTATAATTCACCCCTCCACTTT.

The V and J genes are TRBV2 and TRBJ2-3, with D perhaps given as TRBD1 or TRBD2 (5 bases each). The CDR3 length is 15 residues. V was pared by 3 bases and J by 4 bases, with 14 bases between. Germline V gene lookup returns CDR1 SNHLY and CDR2 FYNNEI. In nucleotides, the CDR3 is TGTGCCAGCAGTGACGTGACGCCGGGGCCAGATACGCAGTATTTT. This codes for CASSDVTPGPDTQYF.

The chain carries TRBV5-1 and TRBJ2-5; 8 bases are a match to TRBD1. The CDR3 is made up of 15 amino acids. The germline CDR1 and CDR2 sequences are SGHRS and YFSETQ. Trimming at V came to 4 bases and at J to 1 base, leaving 6 bases not matched to a gene. CDR3 protein: CASSAVGQGQETQYF. In nucleotides, the CDR3 is TGCGCCAGCAGCGCCGTCGGACAGGGCCAAGAGACCCAGTACTTC.

V gene TRBV2 combines with J gene TRBJ1-2, with no clear D. The CDR3 has 14 residues. CDR1 is SNHLY, CDR2 FYNNEI, per germline. V lost 6 bases to trimming and J lost 4 bases, with 15 bases between them. The CDR3 region has the DNA TGTGCCAGCAGCCCCGGGAGGCGACTCTATGGCTACACCTTC. Residues: CASSPGRRLYGYTF.

This clone was seen a few times. The chain is built from TRBV5-5 and TRBJ2-1; 14 bases align to TRBD2. After removal of 5 bases from V and 6 bases from J, the junction contained 4 bases not matched to a gene. Per the germline V gene, CDR1 is SGHKS and CDR2 is YYEKEE (reference sequence). The length of the CDR3 is 15 residues. The CDR3 spells CASSMTSGRANEQFF. The CDR3 nucleotides read TGTGCCAGCAGTATGACTAGCGGGAGGGCCAATGAGCAGTTCTTC.

J is TRBJ1-1 and V is TRBV5-8, with 7 bases aligning to TRBD1. The CDR3 sequence is 15 residues long. Germline values: CDR1 SGHTS, CDR2 YDEGEE. The V and J ends lost 4 bases and 11 bases, in that order; junction bases with no gene match: 17. The CDR3 is CASSRGGQLRGWAFF. The CDR3 region has the DNA TGTGCCAGCAGCCGAGGGGGACAGCTCAGGGGTTGGGCTTTCTTT. The full variable domain, completed using reference TRBV5-8 and TRBJ1-1, is EAGVTQSPTHLIKTRGQQATLRCSPISGHTSVYWYQQALGLGLQFLLWYDEGEERNRGNFPPRFSGRQFPNYSSELNVNALELEDSALYLCASSRGGQLRGWAFFGQGTRLTVV.

This clone occurred a few times. The chain is built from TRBV28 and TRBJ1-5, with unresolved D. The CDR3 has 13 amino acids. The germline gives CDR1 MDHEN, CDR2 SYDVKM. Deletions cut 7 bases from V and 1 base from J, with 8 bases between. This chain's CDR3 is CASTWNSNQPQHF. Written as DNA, the CDR3 is TGTGCCAGCACCTGGAACAGCAATCAGCCCCAGCATTTT.

This rearrangement joins TRBV27 to TRBJ2-7; 8 nucleotides match TRBD1. The CDR3 spans 15 residues. Per the germline V gene, CDR1 is MNHEY and CDR2 is SMNVEV (reference sequence). The V gene end was trimmed by 5 bases and the J gene end by 5 bases; junction bases not matched to a gene: 11. The CDR3 spells CASSKKPDRAHEQYF. The CDR3 bases are TGTGCCAGCAGTAAGAAACCGGACAGGGCCCACGAGCAGTACTTC.

This sequence joins TRBV27 and TRBJ1-2; D is unclear. Germline CDR1 reads MNHEY; CDR2 reads SMNVEV (reference sequence). V lost 3 bases and J 2 bases, leaving 7 bases between the germline ends. The CDR3 spans 13 residues. CDR3 loop: CASSFRSNYGYTF. Here the CDR3 DNA reads TGTGCCAGCAGTTTTCGCAGCAACTATGGCTACACCTTC.

The J gene is TRBJ1-1, the V gene TRBV5-1; a weak D match, TRBD1 (5 bases). V lost 6 bases, J lost 7 bases, and 19 bases lay in between. CDR1 SGHRS and CDR2 YFSETQ come from the germline V gene. The CDR3 is 14 residues long. The CDR3 sequence: CASTPGTSLIEAFF. CDR3 DNA sequence: TGCGCCAGCACGCCAGGGACCTCGTTGATTGAAGCTTTCTTT.

The gene calls are TRBV29-1 and TRBJ1-2; perhaps TRBD1 as D (5 bases). The CDR3 is 14 amino acids. The germline gives CDR1 SQVTM, CDR2 ANQGSEA. V dropped 3 bases and J dropped 1 base, with 12 bases sitting between them. CDR3 protein: CSVEGLTVNYGYTF. CDR3 nucleotides: TGCAGCGTTGAGGGACTGACCGTTAACTATGGCTACACCTTC.

The chain is built from TRBV30 and TRBJ2-7; 8 bases agree with TRBD2. CDR1 is GTSNPN, CDR2 SVGIG, per germline (reference sequence). V lost 3 bases, J lost 3 bases, and 10 bases stayed unmatched. The CDR3 spans 15 residues. This CDR3 is CAWRFGGGPDYEQYF. The DNA of the CDR3 is TGTGCCTGGAGGTTTGGCGGGGGGCCGGACTACGAGCAGTACTTC.

The chain uses TRBV12-3 or TRBV12-4 and TRBJ1-2; D not resolved. V lost 3 bases and J 4 bases, leaving 9 bases between the germline ends. CDR3 length: 13 residues. The chain's CDR3 is CASSFVAGYGYTF. For the CDR3, the DNA is TGTGCCAGCAGTTTCGTGGCCGGCTATGGCTACACCTTC.

Here the CDR3 reads CASSRDGPYEQYF. In DNA, the CDR3 is TGTGCCAGCTCCCGGGACGGGCCCTACGAGCAGTACTTC. This chain joins TRBV11-1 and TRBJ2-7; D tentatively fits TRBD1 or TRBD2 (5 bases each). Trimming shortened V by 8 bases and J by 2 bases, and 13 bases separated the two germline ends. From germline, CDR1 is SGHAT and CDR2 FQDESV (reference sequence). The CDR3 is made up of 13 amino acids.

V and J are TRBV10-3 and TRBJ1-2; D is perhaps TRBD1 (5 bases). The CDR3 extends over 16 amino acids. With 2 bases removed from V and 2 bases from J, the gap between germline ends came to 15 bases. Germline lookup yields CDR1 ENHRY and CDR2 SYGVKD. The CDR3 DNA follows: TGTGCCATCAGTGAGCCCGGGGCGGGGGAGAACTATGGCTACACCTTC. Residues: CAISEPGAGENYGYTF.

The CDR3 nucleotides are TGCGCCAGCAGTGAGAGCCAGCGGGGCCAAAACATTCAGTACTTC. Its translation is CASSESQRGQNIQYF. This rearrangement joins TRBV10-2 to TRBJ2-4, with 7 bases that match TRBD2. Germline CDR1 WSHSY, CDR2 SAAADI. The CDR3 has 15 residues. The J segment lost 5 bases and the V segment lost 2 bases, leaving 6 bases of the junction unmatched.